This T cell receptor beta chain was identified during a study of blood T cells in healthy people across ages (dated by TCRdb to 2015 to 2017). With respect to the entire study: Template switching captured roughly one uniquely barcoded TCR beta cDNA molecule per two T cells in model experiments. Using deep sequencing normalized with unique cDNA molecular identifiers, the study measured how TCR beta repertoire diversity changes with age. The donors were divided into four age groups: young (average around 16 years), middle-aged (approximately 39), aged (about 61) and long-lived (82). To avoid experimental bias, donors of different ages were spread randomly across the sequencing lanes. Using the same blood draw, the study looked at two additional independent replicas of 1 million unique cDNA reads for two donors, one aged 18 to 30 and the other aged 80 or older. Beyond this particular receptor, the publication reports: Compared with the aged group, the long-lived group had more naive CD4+ T cells, fewer expanded clones and increased TCR diversity, a pattern suggesting age selection. The percentage of naive T cells measured by flow cytometry correlated strongly with observed TCR beta diversity. Conclusive comparison of naive and antigen-experienced compartments was prevented by the profiling of bulk unsorted PBMCs. Observed TCR beta diversity per million T cells fell roughly linearly with age, and a significant reduction was already apparent by age about 36. Donor CMV infection status was unknown, potentially confounding age-related changes in expanded clonotypes. Estimates of total diversity from one million sequenced T cells were regarded as lower bounds and underestimates.

This clonotype was observed a single time. Its antigen is still unknown. Base qualities were left out, and no much larger clone turns up one base away. The donors were a few dozen Caucasian individuals from Russia, aged roughly 6 to 100 years, who were systemically healthy. Each donor gave 8.5 to 10 milliliters of peripheral blood, collected into EDTA-treated Vacutainer tubes. Ficoll-Paque density-gradient centrifugation was used to isolate PBMCs, with at least 6 million per sample. Trizol reagent was used to extract total RNA from the PBMCs, yielding at least 5 micrograms per sample. For every donor, an aliquot of PBMCs went through flow cytometry to measure the percentages of naive CD45RAhigh/CD27high T cells. Library prep was done by 5' RACE. Sequenced on an Illumina HiSeq 2500. The second PCR ran for roughly 7 to 12 cycles and used a J-beta primer mix along with a sample-barcoded 5' primer. A unique molecular identifier was introduced onto each TCR beta cDNA molecule by a template-switch 5' adaptor carrying 12 random nucleotides. Each sample yielded at least 2.5 million CDR3-containing paired-end reads. First-strand cDNA was synthesized from all RNA with the Mint cDNA synthesis kit, primed by a TRBC-specific oligonucleotide. Following uracil-DNA glycosylase treatment, all cDNA underwent a first 18-cycle PCR with the universal primers M1SS and BC2_uni_R. Per the original workflow: For normalization, 1 million high-quality reads were randomly selected from each sample, with every read carrying a distinct molecular identifier. Reads with shared molecular identifiers were discarded instead of being binned into consensus sequences. MiTCR, run with a Q25 quality threshold and the strictest error-elimination algorithm, handled CDR3 identification, clonotype clustering and error correction. A nonparametric unseen species model using Euler transformation provided a lower-bound estimate of total TCR beta diversity. Clones were called with MiXCR by TCRdb after fastp trimmed the public reads at Q25, and only in-frame beta chains were retained. Each entry merges the rows of one CDR3 protein and shows their most common DNA and genes. TCRdb's processing, not the authors' own work, is the source of the V and J calls. The sample data list approximately 770,000 distinct CDR3 sequences, and about 62% of these were observed just once. Of the sample, 22% falls within the top ten clones.

Between the V and J ends, shortened by 6 bases and 4 bases respectively, the junction contains 18 bases. The CDR3 contains 15 residues, cysteine and phenylalanine counted. Only the CDR3 DNA stays, 45 bases, in frame from base 1. The chain links TRBV12-3 or TRBV12-4 with TRBJ1-1, with the D segment identity uncertain. Sequences were obtained from blood. This TCR was recovered from a man aged 30-40 years in good health. The DNA is as follows: TGTGCCAGCAGCCTGGGCCGGAAGAGCGGCACTGAAGCTTTCTTT. It translates as CASSLGRKSGTEAFF.